One sample yielded the 14 T cell receptor beta chains listed below, sequenced in a study of shared clonotypes between healthy human individuals (dated by TCRdb to 2020 to 2022). Libraries were constructed by the immunoSEQ multiplex PCR assay. The immuneACCESS repertoire file appears here via TCRdb, limited to in-frame rearrangements. These files lack a portion of the clones; in checked studies, under half of the deficit traces to unresolved V genes, and the cause of the others is not known. The sample table holds about 2.1 million clones, of which just under 95% were seen once. About 1.7% of the sample belongs to the ten largest clones. CD8 naive samples consisted of CD45RO-negative cells that were positively selected for CCR7, yielding a CD45RA+CCR7+ population without TemRA cells. The sequencing sample was made of naive CD8+ T cells from PBMCs. The meaning of the sample's cell subset or site label: CD45RA+CCR7+. These receptors were collected from a man in his late teens or twenties in good health. Some clones in this sample may be carry-over from other donors' samples.

This chain links TRBV13 with TRBJ1-2; unclear D gene. Per germline, CDR1 PRHDT and CDR2 FYEKMQ (reference sequence). The V gene lost 4 bases and the J gene lost 8 bases, with 11 bases spanning the gap. This CDR3 has 12 residues. In nucleotides, the CDR3 is TGTGCCAGCAGCTCCAAGGGTTGGGGCTACACCTTC. This codes for CASSSKGWGYTF.

The chain is built from TRBV30 and TRBJ1-2; 12 nucleotides agree with TRBD1. The V gene's germline CDR1 is GTSNPN and CDR2 SVGIG (reference sequence). V lost 5 bases to trimming and J lost 4 bases; unmatched junction nucleotides: 8. This CDR3 is 15 amino acids long. The CDR3 sequence: CAWAGQGALGYGYTF. In DNA form, the CDR3 reads TGTGCCTGGGCGGGACAGGGGGCTTTAGGCTATGGCTACACCTTC. Supplemented by reference TRBV30 and TRBJ1-2, the full variable domain reads SQTIHQWPATLVQPVGSPLSLECTVEGTSNPNLYWYRQAAGRGLQLLFYSVGIGQISSEVPQNLSASRPQDRQFILSSKKLLLSDSGFYLCAWAGQGALGYGYTFGSGTRLTVV.

CDR3 coding DNA: TGTGCCAGCAGCCCGGTAGTGTGGCGGGAGGGCCAAGAGACCCAGTACTTC. Translating gives CASSPVVWREGQETQYF. The V and J genes are TRBV7-8 and TRBJ2-5; 9 positions match TRBD2. V trimming: 5 bases; J trimming: 1 base; junction bases outside the gene matches: 11. The CDR3 contains 17 residues. Germline CDR1 and CDR2: SGHVS and FQNEAQ. The complete variable domain, with remaining parts taken from reference TRBV7-8 and TRBJ2-5, reads GAGVSQSPRYKVAKRGQDVALRCDPISGHVSLFWYQQALGQGPEFLTYFQNEAQLDKSGLPSDRFFAERPEGSVSTLKIQRTQQEDSAVYLCASSPVVWREGQETQYFGPGTRLLVL.

V usage is TRBV13 and J usage is TRBJ2-7, with 11 bases identical to TRBD2. The CDR3 consists of 19 residues. The V and J ends lost 4 bases and 3 bases, in that order; junction bases with no gene match: 17. Per germline, CDR1 PRHDT and CDR2 FYEKMQ (reference sequence). The CDR3 DNA follows: TGTGCCAGCAGCTCCCAGCACCCTTCCGCCGGGACTAGCGGCTACGAGCAGTACTTC. Protein sequence: CASSSQHPSAGTSGYEQYF.

The rearrangement uses TRBV30 and TRBJ2-3, with a weak D call TRBD2 (5 bases). The V and J ends lost 0 bases and 2 bases respectively, with 15 bases between them. The CDR3 has 16 amino acids. The germline CDR1 and CDR2 sequences are GTSNPN and SVGIG (reference sequence). CDR3 region: CAWSVRVSVFTDTQYF. The CDR3 nucleotides are TGTGCCTGGAGTGTACGTGTTAGCGTTTTCACAGATACGCAGTATTTT. Variable domain in full (rest from reference TRBV30 and TRBJ2-3): SQTIHQWPATLVQPVGSPLSLECTVEGTSNPNLYWYRQAAGRGLQLLFYSVGIGQISSEVPQNLSASRPQDRQFILSSKKLLLSDSGFYLCAWSVRVSVFTDTQYFGPGTRLTVL.

V and J are TRBV10-3 and TRBJ2-7; D is unresolved. CDR3 size: 12 residues. Trimming left V 9 bases short and J 0 bases short, with 9 bases between. Germline values: CDR1 ENHRY, CDR2 SYGVKD. CDR3 residues: CAIGESSYEQYF. The CDR3 bases are TGTGCCATAGGCGAAAGCTCCTACGAGCAGTACTTC.

Comment on this clone: Other DNA sequences in this sample translate to the same CDR3. The genes are TRBV19 and TRBJ2-7; 10 bases are shared with TRBD2. CDR1 is LNHDA, CDR2 SQIVND, per germline (reference sequence). The CDR3 consists of 15 residues. Trimming cost V 2 bases and J 3 bases; bases outside gene matches: 4. The DNA of the CDR3 is TGTGCCAGTAGTATATCACTAGCGGGACACTACGAGCAGTACTTC. This encodes CASSISLAGHYEQYF.

This rearrangement joins TRBV9 to TRBJ2-1, with TRBD2 as a possible D gene (6 bases). This CDR3 is built from 15 residues. CDR1 and CDR2 from the germline V gene are SGDLS and YYNGEE. Trimming left V 0 bases short and J 7 bases short, with 14 bases between. CDR3 protein: CASSVDGRGRNEQFF. CDR3 nucleotide sequence: TGTGCCAGCAGCGTAGACGGGAGAGGCCGTAATGAGCAGTTCTTC. The complete variable domain, with remaining parts taken from reference TRBV9 and TRBJ2-1, reads DSGVTQTPKHLITATGQRVTLRCSPRSGDLSVYWYQQSLDQGLQFLIQYYNGEERAKGNILERFSAQQFPDLHSELNLSSLELGDSALYFCASSVDGRGRNEQFFGPGTRLTVL.

V usage is TRBV5-6 and J usage is TRBJ2-5; TRBD1 matches 8 bases. The trim removed 1 base at V and 2 bases at J, leaving 7 bases unmatched. The CDR3 is 16 amino acids. Germline assignment: CDR1 SGHDT and CDR2 YYEEEE. The CDR3, as DNA: TGTGCCAGCAGCTTGTCGAGACAGGGGACTCAAGAGACCCAGTACTTC. Encoded protein: CASSLSRQGTQETQYF.

V gene TRBV7-3 combines with J gene TRBJ2-7; D tentatively reads TRBD1 or TRBD2 (6 bases each). V lost 5 bases to trimming and J lost 0 bases, with 14 bases between them. This CDR3 region has 15 residues. The germline CDR1 and CDR2 sequences are SGHTA and FQGTGA. The CDR3 region is CASSNSGGPSYEQYF. The CDR3 nucleotides read TGTGCCAGCAGCAACTCTGGGGGGCCCTCCTACGAGCAGTACTTC.

With regard to this clone: Other DNA sequences in the sample encode the same CDR3. This chain connects TRBV28 to TRBJ2-2; D is unresolved. The CDR3 is 13 amino acids. Trimming pared 3 bases from V and 4 bases from J, leaving 6 bases between. Germline lookup yields CDR1 MDHEN and CDR2 SYDVKM. The CDR3 DNA reads as TGTGCCAGCAGTTTGATTCCCACCGGGGAGCTGTTTTTT. This sequence encodes CASSLIPTGELFF. Full variable domain (outside the CDR3, taken from reference TRBV28 and TRBJ2-2): DVKVTQSSRYLVKRTGEKVFLECVQDMDHENMFWYRQDPGLGLRLIYFSYDVKMKEKGDIPEGYSVSREKKERFSLILESASTNQTSMYLCASSLIPTGELFFGEGSRLTVL.

The V call is TRBV29-1, the J call TRBJ2-7; D may be TRBD1 or TRBD2 (6 bases each). Germline-derived CDR1 and CDR2 are SQVTM and ANQGSEA. This CDR3 contains 15 residues. V was clipped by 1 base and J by 3 bases, with 16 bases between them. The CDR3 DNA is TGCAGCGTTGAAGGGAGGGACACCACTGGCTACGAGCAGTACTTC. This gives the protein CSVEGRDTTGYEQYF.

This sequence joins TRBV6-1 and TRBJ2-1; TRBD1 matches at 10 bases. The CDR3 consists of 16 residues. J gave up 3 bases and V 3 bases, and 5 bases lay outside the gene matches. Germline CDR1 MNHNS, CDR2 SASEGT. CDR3 protein: CASSDGTGVFYNEQFF. CDR3 DNA: TGTGCCAGCAGTGATGGGACAGGGGTTTTCTACAATGAGCAGTTCTTC.

This chain links TRBV5-1 with TRBJ2-3; no definite D call. Looked up from germline, CDR1 is SGHRS and CDR2 is YFSETQ. The CDR3 loop spans 13 amino acids. Trimming cost V 4 bases and J 6 bases, with 12 bases left between them. The CDR3 here is CASSSLGYDTQYF. In nucleotides, the CDR3 is TGCGCCAGCAGCAGCTTGGGGTACGATACGCAGTATTTT.